Sequencing of this T cell receptor beta chain was carried out in a study of Graves' ophthalmopathy and Graves' hyperthyroidism. The authors amplified TCR beta CDR3 regions, and they did so from RNA transcripts for repertoire sequencing. RT-PCR was first run with HTBI primers, then multiplex PCR in a second round. TCRdb ran MiXCR on the multiplex PCR reads and lists one entry per CDR3 protein. The table records about 500,000 distinct CDR3 sequences, 35% to 45% of them present only once. The length of the CDR3 is 15 residues. CDR1 is SGHTA and CDR2 is FQGNSA in the germline V gene. V dropped 0 bases and J dropped 5; count of bases not matched to a gene: 5.

Material: peripheral blood or thyroid tissue (not recorded which). This sequence joins TRBV7-2 and TRBJ2-5, with 8 positions matching TRBD2. This clonotype was sampled from an adult man with Graves' hyperthyroidism. The CDR3 sequence: CASSLAHSGIETQYF. In DNA, the CDR3 is TGTGCCAGCAGCTTAGCCCATAGCGGGATCGAGACCCAGTACTTC.